The 9 T cell receptor beta chains below were found in one sample sequenced in a study of T cells after yellow fever vaccination. TCRdb recomputed calls from the 5' RACE reads with MiXCR, one row per CDR3 protein. The table shows around 590,000 distinct CDR3 sequences, with about 12% occurring only once. Sequencing used PBMCs, obtained on the day of the yellow fever booster vaccination. These receptors were collected from a man aged 30-40 years who received the YFV17D yellow fever vaccine.

This clonotype was seen a handful of times. V and J are TRBV6-5 and TRBJ1-5, with D unresolved. Germline loops: CDR1 MNHEY, CDR2 SVGAGI. The length of the CDR3 is 13 residues. The V and J ends lost 0 bases and 8 bases respectively, with 8 bases between them. This CDR3 is CASSYSGMEPQHF. CDR3 sequence (DNA): TGTGCCAGCAGTTACTCAGGGATGGAGCCCCAGCATTTT.

This chain links TRBV10-3 with TRBJ2-7; D not resolved. This CDR3 is built from 9 residues. The germline V gene has CDR1 ENHRY and CDR2 SYGVKD. Trimming cost V 10 bases and J 7 bases, with 8 bases left between them. CDR3 region: CATMVEQYF. The CDR3 nucleotides are TGTGCCACCATGGTTGAGCAGTACTTC.

The chain couples TRBV29-1 to TRBJ1-2, with 9 bases that match TRBD1. Germline values: CDR1 SQVTM, CDR2 ANQGSEA. CDR3 length: 15 residues. V shed 8 bases and J 7 bases; nucleotides not matched to a gene: 17. CDR3 coding DNA: TGCAGCATCCCCCCTTGGGACAGGGCCCTCGGTGGCTACACCTTC. Translating gives CSIPPWDRALGGYTF.

The V and J genes are TRBV20-1 and TRBJ2-3; D possibly corresponds to TRBD2 (7 bases). The CDR3 is 16 amino acids. Trimming removed 6 bases from V and 1 base from J, with 20 bases in between. Germline V CDR1 and CDR2: DFQATT, SNEGSKA (reference sequence). The CDR3 DNA reads TGCAGTGCCCTGGGAGGGGGAAGTCTTCGCACAGATACGCAGTATTTT. It translates to CSALGGGSLRTDTQYF.

The V call is TRBV7-6, the J call TRBJ2-2; no definite D call. CDR3 length: 16 amino acids. Germline V gives CDR1 SGHVS, CDR2 FNYEAQ. Trimming pared 6 bases from V and 0 bases from J, leaving 14 bases between. The CDR3 DNA follows: TGTGCCAGCAGTCCTCCCATTGGGCCGAACACCGGGGAGCTGTTTTTT. Its translation is CASSPPIGPNTGELFF. Using reference TRBV7-6 and TRBJ2-2 for the parts outside the CDR3, the full variable domain is GAGVSQSPRYKVTKRGQDVALRCDPISGHVSLYWYRQALGQGPEFLTYFNYEAQQDKSGLPNDRFSAERPEGSISTLTIQRTEQRDSAMYRCASSPPIGPNTGELFFGEGSRLTVL.

The sample holds a few counts of this clonotype. This rearrangement joins TRBV7-9 to TRBJ2-5; D perhaps matches TRBD2 (6 bases). The V gene lost 5 bases and the J gene lost 1 base, with 11 bases spanning the gap. The length of the CDR3 is 14 residues. CDR1 is SEHNR, CDR2 FQNEAQ, per germline (reference sequence). CDR3 residues: CASSVMGGQETQYF. The DNA for the CDR3 is TGTGCCAGCAGCGTAATGGGGGGCCAAGAGACCCAGTACTTC.

This clonotype was observed a few times. This sequence joins TRBV7-2 and TRBJ2-3; 9 bases fit TRBD2. There are 15 residues in the CDR3. Looked up from germline, CDR1 is SGHTA and CDR2 is FQGNSA. V gave up 5 bases and J gave up 7 bases; unmatched junction bases: 10. The CDR3: CASSPAPAGGNTQYF. The CDR3 coding sequence is TGTGCCAGCAGCCCGGCCCCAGCGGGGGGCAATACGCAGTATTTT.

This clonotype turned up a few times. This chain links TRBV5-6 with TRBJ2-2; D is undetermined. The CDR3 runs to 15 residues. The V end lost 4 bases, the J end lost 1 base, and 11 bases lay between the germline ends. Germline assignment: CDR1 SGHDT and CDR2 YYEEEE. The CDR3 DNA sequence: TGTGCCAGCAGCCTAGGGCGATTGAACACCGGGGAGCTGTTTTTT. Translating it yields CASSLGRLNTGELFF.

This chain uses TRBV12-3 or TRBV12-4 with TRBJ1-6; 8 bases are shared with TRBD1. Unmatched junction bases numbered 5, after V lost 6 bases and J lost 7 bases. The CDR3 consists of 14 residues. CDR3 region: CASRTGATNSPLHF. The CDR3 region has the DNA TGTGCCAGCAGGACAGGGGCAACGAATTCACCCCTCCACTTT.